The sequence of this TCR beta chain was determined in a study of OX40 agonist ivuxolimab in advanced cancers. Whole-study context: A mean age of approximately 64 years, range roughly 23 to 79, was recorded, and roughly 83% were male.

Assay used: immunoSEQ multiplex PCR; TCRdb lists only in-frame clones, some missing. The sample has fewer than 40,000 clones, roughly four fifths seen once; the top ten hold approximately 10%. Per the germline V gene, CDR1 is SEHNR and CDR2 is FQNEAQ (reference sequence). The CDR3 contains 14 residues. V was shortened by 4 bases and J by 2 bases, with 9 bases between the two germline ends. A word on this clone: Its antigen remains unknown.

The study's findings and limits: Clones of CD4+ and CD8+ blood T cells grew by week 6 at doses of 0.1 to 3.0 mg/kg.

This clonotype was sampled from an adult with an advanced solid tumor such as melanoma, head and neck, liver or kidney cancer. Sequences were derived from CD4+ or CD8+ T cells sorted from blood, sampled in a trial of the OX40 agonist ivuxolimab. The rearrangement uses TRBV7-9 and TRBJ1-5; D not resolved. CDR3 protein: CASSSDNRNQPQHF. The CDR3 DNA reads as TGTGCCAGCAGCTCGGATAACCGCAATCAGCCCCAGCATTTT.